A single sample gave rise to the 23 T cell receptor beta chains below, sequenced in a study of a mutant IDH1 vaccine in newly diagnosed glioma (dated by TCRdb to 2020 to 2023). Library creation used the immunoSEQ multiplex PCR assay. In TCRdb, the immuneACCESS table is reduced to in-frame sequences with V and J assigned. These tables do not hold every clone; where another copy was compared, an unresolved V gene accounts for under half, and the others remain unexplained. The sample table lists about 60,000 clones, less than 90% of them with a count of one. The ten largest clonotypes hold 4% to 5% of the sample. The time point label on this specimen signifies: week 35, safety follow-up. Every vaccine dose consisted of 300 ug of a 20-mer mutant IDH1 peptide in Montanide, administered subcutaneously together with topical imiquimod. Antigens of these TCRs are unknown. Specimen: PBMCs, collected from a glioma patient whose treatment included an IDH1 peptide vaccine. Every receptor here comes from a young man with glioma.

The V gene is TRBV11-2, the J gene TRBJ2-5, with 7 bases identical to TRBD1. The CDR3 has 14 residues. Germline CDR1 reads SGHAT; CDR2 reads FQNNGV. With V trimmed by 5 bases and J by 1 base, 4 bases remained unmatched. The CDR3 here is CASSIRDSQETQYF. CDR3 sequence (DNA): TGTGCCAGCAGCATCCGGGACAGCCAAGAGACCCAGTACTTC.

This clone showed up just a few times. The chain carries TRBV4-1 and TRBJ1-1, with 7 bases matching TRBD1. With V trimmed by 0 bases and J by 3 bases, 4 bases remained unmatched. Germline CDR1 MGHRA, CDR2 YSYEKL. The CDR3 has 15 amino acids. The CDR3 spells CASSQDIQGYTEAFF. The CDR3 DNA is TGCGCCAGCAGCCAAGATATACAGGGGTACACTGAAGCTTTCTTT.

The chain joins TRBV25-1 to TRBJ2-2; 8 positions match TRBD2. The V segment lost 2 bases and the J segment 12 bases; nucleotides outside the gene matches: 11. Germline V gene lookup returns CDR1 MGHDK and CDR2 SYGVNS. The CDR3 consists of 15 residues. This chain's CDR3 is CASSETSGGSSKLFF. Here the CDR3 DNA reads TGTGCCAGCAGTGAAACCAGCGGGGGCTCCAGCAAGCTGTTTTTT.

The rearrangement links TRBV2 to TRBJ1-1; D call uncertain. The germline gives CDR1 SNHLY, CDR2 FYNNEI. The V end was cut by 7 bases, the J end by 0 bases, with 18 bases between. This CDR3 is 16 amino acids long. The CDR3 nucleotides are TGTGCCAGCATCGTAGATTCATTTGCCATGAACACTGAAGCTTTCTTT. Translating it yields CASIVDSFAMNTEAFF.

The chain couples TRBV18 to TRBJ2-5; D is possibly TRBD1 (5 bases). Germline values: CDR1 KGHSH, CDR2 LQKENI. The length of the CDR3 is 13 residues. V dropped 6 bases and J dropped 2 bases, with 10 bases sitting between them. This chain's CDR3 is CASSQGRQETQYF. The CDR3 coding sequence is TGTGCCAGCTCGCAGGGTAGACAAGAGACCCAGTACTTC.

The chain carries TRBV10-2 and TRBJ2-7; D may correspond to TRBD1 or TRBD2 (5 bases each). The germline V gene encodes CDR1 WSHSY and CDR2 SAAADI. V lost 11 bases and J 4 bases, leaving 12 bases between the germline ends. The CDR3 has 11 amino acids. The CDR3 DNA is TGCGCCGGGGGAAATTTTTACGAGCAGTACTTC. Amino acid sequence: CAGGNFYEQYF.

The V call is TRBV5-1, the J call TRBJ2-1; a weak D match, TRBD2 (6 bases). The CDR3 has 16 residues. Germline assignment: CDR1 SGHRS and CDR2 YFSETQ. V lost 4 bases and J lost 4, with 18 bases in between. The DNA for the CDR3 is TGCGCCAGCAGCCCCCGGGGGAGGCAAGAGTACAATGAGCAGTTCTTC. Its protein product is CASSPRGRQEYNEQFF. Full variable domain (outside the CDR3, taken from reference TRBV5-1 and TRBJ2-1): KAGVTQTPRYLIKTRGQQVTLSCSPISGHRSVSWYQQTPGQGLQFLFEYFSETQRNKGNFPGRFSGRQFSNSRSEMNVSTLELGDSALYLCASSPRGRQEYNEQFFGPGTRLTVL.

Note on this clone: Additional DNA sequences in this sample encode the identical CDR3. In DNA, the CDR3 is TGCGCCAGCAGCTTGGTCCCAGGGTCCTCCTACGAGCAGTACTTC. Translation gives CASSLVPGSSYEQYF. The J gene is TRBJ2-7, the V gene TRBV5-1; TRBD1 is a possible D gene (5 bases). The CDR3 is made up of 15 amino acids. Trimming shortened V by 0 bases and J by 0 bases, and 10 bases separated the two germline ends. CDR1 and CDR2 from the germline V gene are SGHRS and YFSETQ.

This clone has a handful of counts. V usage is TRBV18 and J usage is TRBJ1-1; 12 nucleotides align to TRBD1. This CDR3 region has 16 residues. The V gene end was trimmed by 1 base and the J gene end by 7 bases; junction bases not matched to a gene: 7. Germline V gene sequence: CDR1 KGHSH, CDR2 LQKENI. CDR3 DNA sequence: TGTGCCAGCTCACCACAAGGGACAGGGGGCTTAATTGAAGCTTTCTTT. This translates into CASSPQGTGGLIEAFF.

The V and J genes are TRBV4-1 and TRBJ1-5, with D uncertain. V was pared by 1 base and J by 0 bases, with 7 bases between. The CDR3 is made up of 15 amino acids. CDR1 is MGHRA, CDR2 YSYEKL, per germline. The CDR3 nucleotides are TGCGCCAGCAGCCAAGTCGAGTATAGCAATCAGCCCCAGCATTTT. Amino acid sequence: CASSQVEYSNQPQHF.

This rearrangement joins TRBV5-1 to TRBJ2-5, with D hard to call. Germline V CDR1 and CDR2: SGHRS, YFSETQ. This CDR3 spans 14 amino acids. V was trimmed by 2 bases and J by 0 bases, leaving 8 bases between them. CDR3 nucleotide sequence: TGCGCCAGCAGCTTCCAGACGGACCAAGAGACCCAGTACTTC. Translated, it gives CASSFQTDQETQYF.

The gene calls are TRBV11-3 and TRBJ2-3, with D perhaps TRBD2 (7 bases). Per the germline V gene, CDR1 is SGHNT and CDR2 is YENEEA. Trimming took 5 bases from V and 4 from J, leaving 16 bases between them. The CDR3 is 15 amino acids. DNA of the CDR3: TGTGCCAGCAGCCAAGGGGGAGGGGGAGCAGATACGCAGTATTTT. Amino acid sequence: CASSQGGGGADTQYF.

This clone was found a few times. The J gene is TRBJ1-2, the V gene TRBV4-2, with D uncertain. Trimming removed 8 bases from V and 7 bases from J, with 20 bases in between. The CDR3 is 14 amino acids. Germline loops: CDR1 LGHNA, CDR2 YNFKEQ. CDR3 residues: CASHSPAAYSGYTF. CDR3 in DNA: TGTGCCAGCCATTCCCCCGCAGCCTACAGTGGCTACACCTTC.

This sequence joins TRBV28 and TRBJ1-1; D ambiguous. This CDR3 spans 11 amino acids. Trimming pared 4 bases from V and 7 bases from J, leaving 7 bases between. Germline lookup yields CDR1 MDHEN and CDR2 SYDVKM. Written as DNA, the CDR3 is TGTGCCAGCAGTTCCAGTGTTGAAGCTTTCTTT. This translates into CASSSSVEAFF.

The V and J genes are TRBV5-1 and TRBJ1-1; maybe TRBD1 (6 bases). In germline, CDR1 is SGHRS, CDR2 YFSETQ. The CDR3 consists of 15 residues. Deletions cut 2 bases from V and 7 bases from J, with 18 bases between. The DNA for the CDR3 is TGCGCCAGCAGCTTTGGGTCAGGGGTCGGAGTTGAAGCTTTCTTT. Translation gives CASSFGSGVGVEAFF. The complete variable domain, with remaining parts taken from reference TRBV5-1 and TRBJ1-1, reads KAGVTQTPRYLIKTRGQQVTLSCSPISGHRSVSWYQQTPGQGLQFLFEYFSETQRNKGNFPGRFSGRQFSNSRSEMNVSTLELGDSALYLCASSFGSGVGVEAFFGQGTRLTVV.

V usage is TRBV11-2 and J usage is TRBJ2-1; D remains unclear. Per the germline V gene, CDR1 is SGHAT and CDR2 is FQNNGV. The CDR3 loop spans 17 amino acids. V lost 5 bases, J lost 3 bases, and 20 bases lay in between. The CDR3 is CASSRTLDHSNYNEQFF. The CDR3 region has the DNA TGTGCCAGCAGCCGGACGCTTGATCACTCCAACTACAATGAGCAGTTCTTC. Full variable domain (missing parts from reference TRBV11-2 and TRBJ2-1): EAGVAQSPRYKIIEKRQSVAFWCNPISGHATLYWYQQILGQGPKLLIQFQNNGVVDDSQLPKDRFSAERLKGVDSTLKIQPAKLEDSAVYLCASSRTLDHSNYNEQFFGPGTRLTVL.

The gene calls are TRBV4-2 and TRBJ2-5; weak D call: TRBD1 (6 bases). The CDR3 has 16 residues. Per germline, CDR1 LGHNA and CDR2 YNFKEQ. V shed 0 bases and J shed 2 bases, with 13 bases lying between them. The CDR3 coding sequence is TGTGCCAGCAGCCAAGAGGGGCAGGGGATTCAAGAGACCCAGTACTTC. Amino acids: CASSQEGQGIQETQYF.

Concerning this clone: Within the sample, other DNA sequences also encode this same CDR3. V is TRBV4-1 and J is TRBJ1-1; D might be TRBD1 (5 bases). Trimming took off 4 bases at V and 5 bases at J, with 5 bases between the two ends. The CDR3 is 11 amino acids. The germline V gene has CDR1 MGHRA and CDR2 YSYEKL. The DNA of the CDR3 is TGCGCCAGCAGCCGGGGGACTGAAGCTTTCTTT. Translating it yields CASSRGTEAFF.

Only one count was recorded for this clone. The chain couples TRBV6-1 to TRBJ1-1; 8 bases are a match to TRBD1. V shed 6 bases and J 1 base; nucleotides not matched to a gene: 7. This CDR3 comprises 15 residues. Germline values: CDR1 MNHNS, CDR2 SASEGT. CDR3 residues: CASRAWTGWNTEAFF. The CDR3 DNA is TGTGCCAGCAGAGCCTGGACAGGGTGGAACACTGAAGCTTTCTTT.

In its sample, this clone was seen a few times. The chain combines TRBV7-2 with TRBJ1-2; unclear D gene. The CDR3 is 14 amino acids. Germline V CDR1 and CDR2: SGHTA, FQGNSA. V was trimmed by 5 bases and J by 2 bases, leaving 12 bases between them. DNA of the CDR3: TGTGCCAGCAGCCCACAGACGGGAAACTATGGCTACACCTTC. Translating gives CASSPQTGNYGYTF.

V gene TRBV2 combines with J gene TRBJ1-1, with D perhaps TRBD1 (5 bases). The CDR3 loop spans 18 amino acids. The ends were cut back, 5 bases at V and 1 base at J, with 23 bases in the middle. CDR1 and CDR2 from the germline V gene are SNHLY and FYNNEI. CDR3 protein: CASSQTKGRALGNTEAFF. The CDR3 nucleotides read TGTGCCAGCAGTCAGACGAAGGGACGGGCGCTCGGGAACACTGAAGCTTTCTTT.

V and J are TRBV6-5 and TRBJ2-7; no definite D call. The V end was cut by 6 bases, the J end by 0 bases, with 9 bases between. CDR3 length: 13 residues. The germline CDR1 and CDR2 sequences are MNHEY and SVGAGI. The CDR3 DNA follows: TGTGCCAGCAGGGTGGACGGCTCCTACGAGCAGTACTTC. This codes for CASRVDGSYEQYF.

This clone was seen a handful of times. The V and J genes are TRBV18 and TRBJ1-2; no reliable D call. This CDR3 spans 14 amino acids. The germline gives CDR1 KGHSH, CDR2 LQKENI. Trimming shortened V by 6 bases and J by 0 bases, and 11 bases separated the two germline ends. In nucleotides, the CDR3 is TGTGCCAGCTCCCACAGACAAGCTAACTATGGCTACACCTTC. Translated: CASSHRQANYGYTF.